These 14 T cell receptor beta chains were sequenced from one sample in a study of CD8 T cells in ankylosing spondylitis. One entry per CDR3 protein results from TCRdb running MiXCR on the 5' RACE reads. The repertoire consists of 69,000 or so distinct CDR3 sequences, with roughly 5.2% occurring once and the leading ten covering 2.2%. Sequences were obtained from blood, either unsorted or a sorted T cell fraction (not recorded which). The receptors shown here come from a male donor with ankylosing spondylitis or in good health (not recorded which).

This clonotype was seen repeatedly, ten times or more. The chain joins TRBV9 to TRBJ2-1; D unclear. In germline, CDR1 is SGDLS, CDR2 YYNGEE. V was trimmed by 0 bases and J by 4 bases, leaving 5 bases between them. The CDR3 is 13 amino acids. This CDR3 is CASSVDPYNEQFF. The CDR3, as DNA: TGTGCCAGCAGCGTAGACCCGTACAATGAGCAGTTCTTC.

This clonotype was seen ten or more times. The chain carries TRBV14 and TRBJ1-2; TRBD1 matches 7 bases. The CDR3 totals 15 residues. The germline CDR1 and CDR2 sequences are SGHDN and FVKESK. Trimming at V came to 2 bases and at J to 7 bases, leaving 10 bases not matched to a gene. The CDR3 sequence: CASSQSGTEGLGYTF. CDR3 coding DNA: TGTGCCAGCAGCCAATCCGGGACAGAAGGCCTTGGCTACACCTTC.

This clonotype occurred many times. The rearrangement joins TRBV5-1 to TRBJ2-3, with D maybe TRBD2 (7 bases). The V gene's germline CDR1 is SGHRS and CDR2 YFSETQ. V was cut by 2 bases and J by 4 bases, with 20 bases left in between. The CDR3 has 17 amino acids. In DNA, the CDR3 is TGCGCCAGCAGCTTTCGGGGGGCGTTATACGAAGCAGATACGCAGTATTTT. As protein: CASSFRGALYEADTQYF.

This clonotype showed up many times. The rearrangement uses TRBV7-3 and TRBJ1-2; TRBD1 agrees at 7 bases. Trimming at V came to 5 bases and at J to 2 bases, leaving 8 bases not matched to a gene. Germline assignment: CDR1 SGHTA and CDR2 FQGTGA. The CDR3 length is 15 residues. This CDR3 is CASSPTGTENYGYTF. The CDR3 coding sequence is TGTGCCAGCAGCCCAACCGGGACAGAGAACTATGGCTACACCTTC. Full variable domain (missing parts from reference TRBV7-3 and TRBJ1-2): GAGVSQTPSNKVTEKGKYVELRCDPISGHTALYWYRQSLGQGPEFLIYFQGTGAADDSGLPNDRFFAVRPEGSVSTLKIQRTERGDSAVYLCASSPTGTENYGYTFGSGTRLTVV.

The sample holds many counts of this clonotype. This sequence joins TRBV7-2 and TRBJ2-7; D not certain. V lost 7 bases, J lost 5 bases, and 18 bases lay in between. Per the germline V gene, CDR1 is SGHTA and CDR2 is FQGNSA. The CDR3 consists of 14 residues. The CDR3 DNA reads as TGTGCCAGCACCCGGCAGGACCTGCTGAACGAGCAGTACTTC. It encodes CASTRQDLLNEQYF.

In its sample, this clonotype was seen many times. The CDR3 spells CASSLSVGELFF. CDR3 sequence (DNA): TGTGCCAGCAGTTTATCGGTCGGGGAGCTGTTTTTT. V usage is TRBV28 and J usage is TRBJ2-2; D unclear. The V and J ends lost 1 base and 7 bases respectively, with 4 bases between them. CDR3 length equals 12 residues. The germline CDR1 and CDR2 sequences are MDHEN and SYDVKM.

This clonotype was observed at least ten times. The genes are TRBV5-1 and TRBJ2-7; D ambiguous. Trimming removed 0 bases at V and 2 bases at J, with 9 bases between. There are 14 residues in the CDR3. CDR1 and CDR2 from the germline V gene are SGHRS and YFSETQ. The CDR3 here is CASSLEGRAYEQYF. The CDR3 DNA reads as TGCGCCAGCAGCTTGGAGGGCAGAGCCTACGAGCAGTACTTC.

The sample holds many counts of this clonotype. The CDR3 protein is CASSPPDNSGNTIYF. Written as DNA, the CDR3 is TGCGCCAGCAGCCCTCCTGACAACTCTGGAAACACCATATATTTT. This chain uses TRBV5-1 with TRBJ1-3; no firm D call. This CDR3 is built from 15 residues. The germline CDR1 and CDR2 sequences are SGHRS and YFSETQ. Trimming cost V 4 bases and J 0 bases, with 11 bases left between them.

This clonotype was seen repeatedly, ten times or more. The genes are TRBV5-1 and TRBJ2-4, with a possible D match to TRBD2 (6 bases). There are 14 residues in the CDR3. Germline V gives CDR1 SGHRS, CDR2 YFSETQ. V was shortened by 4 bases and J by 0 bases, with 8 bases between the two germline ends. CDR3 loop: CASSPGLAKNIQYF. CDR3 coding DNA: TGCGCCAGCAGCCCGGGACTAGCCAAAAACATTCAGTACTTC.

On this clonotype: This may be a read error, as it is one base from a much larger clone. This chain connects TRBV3-2 to TRBJ1-6; TRBD1 reflects the table's D call only, with no check against the DNA. TRBV3-2 is a listed pseudogene. The CDR3 is 18 amino acids. CDR3 amino acids: CASCLSGTGHSYNSPLHF. Written as DNA, the CDR3 is TGTGCCAGCTGTTTGTCGGGGACAGGTCACTCCTATAATTCACCCCTCCACTTT.

This clonotype was seen more than once but under ten times. The chain couples TRBV2 to TRBJ2-6; 7 bases agree with TRBD1. Trimming removed 8 bases from V and 2 bases from J; junction bases left unmatched: 15. The CDR3 consists of 18 residues. Germline CDR1 and CDR2: SNHLY and FYNNEI. CDR3 sequence (DNA): TGTGCCAGCTGTCACCCGGGACAGAGAAGGGCTGGGGCCAACGTCCTGACTTTC. As protein: CASCHPGQRRAGANVLTF.

The J gene is TRBJ2-2, the V gene TRBV12-3 or TRBV12-4; no definite D call. V was clipped by 1 base and J by 1 base, with 7 bases between them. There are 15 residues in the CDR3. The CDR3 here is CASSLVGQNTGELFF. The CDR3 DNA is TGTGCCAGCAGTTTAGTAGGGCAGAACACCGGGGAGCTGTTTTTT.

This clonotype showed up many times. The chain recombines TRBV6-2 or TRBV6-3 with TRBJ2-2; D not certain. This CDR3 has 15 residues. V was pared by 4 bases and J by 0 bases, with 9 bases between. Germline V CDR1 and CDR2: MNHEY, SVGEGT. The CDR3 coding sequence is TGTGCCAGCAGTTTTTTTGCTCCGAACACCGGGGAGCTGTTTTTT. It specifies CASSFFAPNTGELFF.

This clonotype was recorded at least ten times. The rearrangement uses TRBV9 and TRBJ2-7, with D tentatively TRBD2 (5 bases). The CDR3 is 14 residues long. Germline values: CDR1 SGDLS, CDR2 YYNGEE. The V and J ends lost 0 bases and 3 bases respectively, with 10 bases between them. CDR3: CASSVEGSGYEQYF. CDR3 in DNA: TGTGCCAGCAGCGTAGAGGGAAGCGGCTACGAGCAGTACTTC.